A single count supports the clone carrying this T cell receptor (beta chain). Germline V lookup: CDR1 GTSNPN, CDR2 SVGIG (reference sequence). This CDR3 spans 13 amino acids. The sample originates from a study of T cells of healthy individuals. TCRdb reanalysed the 5' RACE reads using MiXCR and keeps one entry per CDR3 protein. Of approximately 58,000 distinct CDR3 sequences listed, under 15% were seen once; the top ten hold 15% to 20%. This TCR came from a human donor in good health. The chain joins TRBV30 to TRBJ2-5; D is uncertain. CDR3 residues: CAVRRAYQETQYF. In DNA, the CDR3 is TGTGCTGTACGTCGGGCTTACCAAGAGACCCAGTACTTC.